These T cell receptor beta chains were read from a single sample in a study of blood T cell repertoires in COVID-19. Here immunoSEQ multiplex PCR was the method, and the copy in TCRdb shows in-frame clones only, minus some. The sample shows roughly 500,000 clones, around 85% of them seen only once. Sequenced input: peripheral blood. The receptors here all came from a human donor in a cohort sampled during active COVID-19. Both conserved end residues are trimmed from each CDR3.

J,V,CDR3
TRBJ2-1,TRBV2,ASRAGTSDNEQF
TRBJ1-2,TRBV5-1,ASSAEGAPMSGYT
TRBJ2-5,TRBV6-6,ASRPGLAGKTQY
TRBJ1-2,TRBV25-1,ASSGGAPHYGYT
TRBJ2-7,TRBV9,ASSKTGARSYEQY
TRBJ1-2,TRBV7-9,ASSLAEGDYGYT
TRBJ2-5,TRBV24-1,ATSARGPRQETQY
TRBJ2-1,TRBV19,ASSTTPGTSGREMREQF
TRBJ2-2,TRBV28,ASRPPTGVTGELF
TRBJ1-5,TRBV28,ASSLSPAGHNQPQH
TRBJ1-1,TRBV7-3,ASSARQGQLAEAF
TRBJ2-5,TRBV21-1,ARALIETQY
TRBJ2-2,TRBV30,AWSVGTSGTGELF
TRBJ2-3,TRBV30,AWSVSPPAGVRDTQY
TRBJ2-7,TRBV18,ASSPYGTGLYEQY
TRBJ2-1,TRBV3-1/TRBV3-2,ASSQAQGLWEGNEQF
TRBJ1-2,TRBV5-1,ASSPGVGGGSGYGYT
TRBJ1-1,TRBV28,ASSLRSGVGTEAF
TRBJ2-1,TRBV18,ASSPREGDNEQF
TRBJ1-1,TRBV29-1,SVERGAGTGLNTEAF
TRBJ2-7,TRBV2,ASSEDIKAYEQY
TRBJ2-3,TRBV11-2,ASSFRPLLAGGGTDTQY
TRBJ1-4,TRBV15,ATSRRTGIMEKLF
TRBJ2-1,TRBV15,ATSHSGVNEQF
TRBJ2-6,TRBV19,ASSSGRSGANVLT
TRBJ1-5,TRBV7-9,ASATGKGGSNQPQH
TRBJ1-1,TRBV25-1,ASSEFWGLHTEAF
TRBJ1-2,TRBV28,ASRPGLGGYGYT
TRBJ1-2,TRBV5-1,ASSFSGTGSNYGYT
TRBJ2-7,TRBV10-1,ASSESTGKRSYEQY
TRBJ2-2,TRBV6-2/TRBV6-3,ASSYGTGDTGELF
TRBJ2-1,TRBV10-1,ARRERLAESSSYNEQF
TRBJ2-5,TRBV6-4,ASSDSWEGREPQETQY
TRBJ1-2,TRBV3-1/TRBV3-2,ASSQLTGNPNYGYT
TRBJ2-5,TRBV19,ASSALATPETQY
TRBJ1-2,TRBV21-1,ASSNTGTGLYGYT
TRBJ2-3,TRBV28,ASSFWQGSRDTQY
TRBJ2-7,TRBV5-4,ASSSAGEIREQY
TRBJ2-3,TRBV10-2,ASSVDPRGTQY
TRBJ2-1,TRBV30,AWSVRLAYNEQF
TRBJ2-7,TRBV27,ASSLGQDFYEQY
TRBJ1-2,TRBV2,ASSAGTDANYGYT